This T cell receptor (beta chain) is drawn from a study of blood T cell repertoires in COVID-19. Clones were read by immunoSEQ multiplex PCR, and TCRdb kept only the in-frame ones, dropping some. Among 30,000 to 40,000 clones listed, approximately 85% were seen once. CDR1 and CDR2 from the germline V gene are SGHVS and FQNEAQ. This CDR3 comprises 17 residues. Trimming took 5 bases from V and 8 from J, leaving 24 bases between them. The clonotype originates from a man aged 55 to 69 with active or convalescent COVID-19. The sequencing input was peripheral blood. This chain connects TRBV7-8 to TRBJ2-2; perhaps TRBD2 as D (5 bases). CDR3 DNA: TGTGCCAGCAGCCTCTGGAGAGGGCGTAACGAGGTGGGGGAGCTGTTTTTT. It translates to CASSLWRGRNEVGELFF.